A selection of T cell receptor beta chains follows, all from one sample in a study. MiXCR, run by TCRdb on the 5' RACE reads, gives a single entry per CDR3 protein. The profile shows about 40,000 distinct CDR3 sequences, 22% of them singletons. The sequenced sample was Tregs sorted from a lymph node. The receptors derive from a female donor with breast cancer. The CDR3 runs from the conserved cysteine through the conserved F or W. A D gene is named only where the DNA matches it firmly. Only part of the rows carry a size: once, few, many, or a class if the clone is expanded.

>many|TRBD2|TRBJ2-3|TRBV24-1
TGTGCCACCAGTGATACCGGGACTAGCGGAAACACAGATACGCAGTATTTT
CATSDTGTSGNTDTQYF
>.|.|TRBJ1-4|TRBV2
TGTGCCAGCAGCCCGAGTGGCAGGGGACCTGTAAAACTGTTTTTT
CASSPSGRGPVKLFF
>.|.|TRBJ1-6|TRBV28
TGTGCCAGCAGTTTATTCCCAGGCGGCTCCTATAATTCACCCCTCCACTTT
CASSLFPGGSYNSPLHF
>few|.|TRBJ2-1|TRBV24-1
TGTGCCACCAGTGATCAACGGGGGGCGGTCAATGAGCAGTTCTTC
CATSDQRGAVNEQFF
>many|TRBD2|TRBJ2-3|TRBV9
TGTGCCAGCAGCCCCCAACTAGCGCGAACAGATACGCAGTATTTT
CASSPQLARTDTQYF
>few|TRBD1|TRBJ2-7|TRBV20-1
TGCAGTGCCACGGACAGGGGGATTTACGAGCAGTACTTC
CSATDRGIYEQYF
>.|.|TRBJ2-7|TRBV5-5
TGCGCCAGCAGCCTTAGTTCGGGGAACGAGCAGTACTTC
CASSLSSGNEQYF
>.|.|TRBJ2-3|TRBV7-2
TGTGCCAGCAGCCCCCGGGCCAGCTCCACAGATACGCAGTATTTT
CASSPRASSTDTQYF
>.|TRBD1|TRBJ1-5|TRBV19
TGTGCCACCTCAGGGGGGCATCAGCCCCAGCATTTT
CATSGGHQPQHF
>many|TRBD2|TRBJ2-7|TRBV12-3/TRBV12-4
TGTGCCAGCAGCTCTGAACTAGCGGGATCCTACGAGCAGTACTTC
CASSSELAGSYEQYF
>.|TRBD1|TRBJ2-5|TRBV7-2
TGTGCCAGCAGCTTAAACAGGGGAAAGACCCAGTACTTC
CASSLNRGKTQYF
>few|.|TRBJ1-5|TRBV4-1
TGCGCCAGCAGCCAAGACCTAAACAGTCAGCCCCAGCATTTT
CASSQDLNSQPQHF
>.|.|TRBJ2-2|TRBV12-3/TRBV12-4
TGTGCCAGCAGTTCTCCCCCCTTGATGTTTTTT
CASSSPPLMFF
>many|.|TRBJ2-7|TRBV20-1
TGCAGTGCTAGGTCGTCGGGAGCGGGCTACGAGCAGTACTTC
CSARSSGAGYEQYF
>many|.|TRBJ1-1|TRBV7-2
TGTGCCAGCAGCTTATCCGCGAACACTGAAGCTTTCTTT
CASSLSANTEAFF
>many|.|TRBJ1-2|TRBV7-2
TGTGCCAGCAGCTTAAGGGGCCGCGTGAACTACACCTTC
CASSLRGRVNYTF
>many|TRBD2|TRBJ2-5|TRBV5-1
TGCGCCAGCAGCTTAGAAGTAGCGGGAGCGGTGACCCAGTACTTC
CASSLEVAGAVTQYF
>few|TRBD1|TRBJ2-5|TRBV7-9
TGTGCCAGCAGCCCCGGACAGGGGATCGTAGAGACCCAGTACTTC
CASSPGQGIVETQYF